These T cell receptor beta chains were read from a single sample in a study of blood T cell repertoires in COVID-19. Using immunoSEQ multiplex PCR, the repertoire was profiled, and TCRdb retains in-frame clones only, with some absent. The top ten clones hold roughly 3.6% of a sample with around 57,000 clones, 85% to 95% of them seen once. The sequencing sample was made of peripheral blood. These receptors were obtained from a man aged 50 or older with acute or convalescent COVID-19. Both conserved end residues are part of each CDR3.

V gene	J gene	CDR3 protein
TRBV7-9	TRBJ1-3	CASSFGQGSGNTIYF
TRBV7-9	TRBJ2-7	CATSRGPALEQYF
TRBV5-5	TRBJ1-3	CASSSGTGGNTIYF
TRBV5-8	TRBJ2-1	CASSLGLAGGNEQFF
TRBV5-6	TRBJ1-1	CASSFGTQGGEAFF
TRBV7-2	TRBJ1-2	CASSSQAGGYGYTF
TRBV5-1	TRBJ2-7	CASSLGAEQYF
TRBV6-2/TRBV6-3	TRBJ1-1	CASSSSYSTEAFF
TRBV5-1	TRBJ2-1	CASSLAGGIWNEQFF
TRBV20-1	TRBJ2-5	CSASNLDRALQETQYF
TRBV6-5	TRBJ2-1	CASSLTGTGVYNEQFF
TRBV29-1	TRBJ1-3	CSVEVRGHENTIYF
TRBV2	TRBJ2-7	CASMVDRVDEQYF
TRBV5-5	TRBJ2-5	CASSLGQIETQYF
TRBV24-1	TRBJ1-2	CATQLGQGNYGYTF
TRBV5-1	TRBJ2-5	CASSSIAGETQYF